This T cell receptor beta chain was retrieved from a study of cytomegalovirus exposure and HLA in healthy donors. A multiplex PCR was run with 60 Vbeta primers and 13 Jbeta primers. Data came from immunoSEQ multiplex PCR; TCRdb stores just in-frame clones and leaves some out. The sample carries 80,000 to 95,000 clones, about 89% recorded once. This clone showed up just once. The V gene lost 6 bases and the J gene lost 2 bases, with 10 bases spanning the gap. The CDR3 spans 13 residues. Germline values: CDR1 MNHEY, CDR2 SVGAGI. The sequence was obtained from a man aged 25-45 years in good health and CMV-seropositive. Input material: PBMCs. The chain recombines TRBV6-5 with TRBJ1-2; the D gene is possibly TRBD1 (5 bases). The CDR3 DNA reads TGTGCCAGCAGCCTCGGACACAACTATGGCTACACCTTC. The encoded protein is CASSLGHNYGYTF.